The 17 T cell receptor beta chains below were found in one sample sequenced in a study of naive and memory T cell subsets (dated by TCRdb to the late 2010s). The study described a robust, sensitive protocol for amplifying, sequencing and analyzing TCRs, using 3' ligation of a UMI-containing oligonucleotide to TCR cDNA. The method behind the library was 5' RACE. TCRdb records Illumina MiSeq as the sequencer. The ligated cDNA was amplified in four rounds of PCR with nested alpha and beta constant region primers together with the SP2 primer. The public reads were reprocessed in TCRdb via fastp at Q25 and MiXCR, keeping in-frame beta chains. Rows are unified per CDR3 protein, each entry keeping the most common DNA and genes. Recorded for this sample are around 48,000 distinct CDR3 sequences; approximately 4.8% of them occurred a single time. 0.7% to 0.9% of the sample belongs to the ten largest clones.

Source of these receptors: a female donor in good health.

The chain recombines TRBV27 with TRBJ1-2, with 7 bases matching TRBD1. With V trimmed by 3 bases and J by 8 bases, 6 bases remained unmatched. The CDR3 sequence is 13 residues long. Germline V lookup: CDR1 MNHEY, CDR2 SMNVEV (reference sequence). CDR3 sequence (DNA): TGTGCCAGCAGTTTGAGACAGGGTTCGGGCTACACCTTC. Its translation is CASSLRQGSGYTF.

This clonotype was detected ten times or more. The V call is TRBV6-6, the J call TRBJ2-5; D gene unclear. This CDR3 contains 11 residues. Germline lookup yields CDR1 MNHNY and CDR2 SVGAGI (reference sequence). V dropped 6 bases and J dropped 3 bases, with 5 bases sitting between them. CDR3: CASSPEETQYF. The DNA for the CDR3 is TGTGCCAGCAGCCCTGAAGAGACCCAGTACTTC.

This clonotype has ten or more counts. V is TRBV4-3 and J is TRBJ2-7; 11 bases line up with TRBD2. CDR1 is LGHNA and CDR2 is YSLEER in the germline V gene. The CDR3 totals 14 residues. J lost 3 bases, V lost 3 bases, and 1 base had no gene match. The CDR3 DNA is TGCGCCAGCAGCCAGGGGACTAGCGGCTACGAGCAGTACTTC. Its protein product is CASSQGTSGYEQYF.

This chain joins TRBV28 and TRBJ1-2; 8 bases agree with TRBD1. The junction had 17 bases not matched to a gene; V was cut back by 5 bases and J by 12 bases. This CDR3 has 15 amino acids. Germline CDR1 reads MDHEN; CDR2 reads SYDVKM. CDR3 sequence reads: CASSPHTQGARGDTF. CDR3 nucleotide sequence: TGTGCCAGCAGTCCACATACCCAGGGGGCAAGGGGCGACACCTTC.

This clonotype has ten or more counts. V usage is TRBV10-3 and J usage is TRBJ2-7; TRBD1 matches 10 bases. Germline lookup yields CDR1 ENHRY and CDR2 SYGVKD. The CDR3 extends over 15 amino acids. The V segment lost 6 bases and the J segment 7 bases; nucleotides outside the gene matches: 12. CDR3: CAISRTTDRGREQYF. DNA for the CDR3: TGTGCCATCAGCCGGACCACTGACAGGGGGCGTGAGCAGTACTTC.

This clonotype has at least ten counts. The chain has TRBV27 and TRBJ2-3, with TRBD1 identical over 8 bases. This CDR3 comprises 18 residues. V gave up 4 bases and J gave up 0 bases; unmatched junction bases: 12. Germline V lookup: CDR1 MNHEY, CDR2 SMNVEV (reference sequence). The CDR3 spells CASSSPIRQGLSTDTQYF. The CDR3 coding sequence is TGTGCCAGCAGTTCACCTATCCGACAGGGGTTAAGCACAGATACGCAGTATTTT.

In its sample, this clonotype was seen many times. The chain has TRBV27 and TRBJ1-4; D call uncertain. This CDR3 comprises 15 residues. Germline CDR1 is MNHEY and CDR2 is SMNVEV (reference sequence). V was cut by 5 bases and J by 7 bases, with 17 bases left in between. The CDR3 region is CASSARGGLREKLFF. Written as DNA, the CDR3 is TGTGCCAGCAGTGCCCGAGGAGGGCTTCGTGAAAAACTGTTTTTT. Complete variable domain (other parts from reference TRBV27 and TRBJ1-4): EAQVTQNPRYLITVTGKKLTVTCSQNMNHEYMSWYRQDPGLGLRQIYYSMNVEVTDKGDVPEGYKVSRKEKRNFPLILESPSPNQTSLYFCASSARGGLREKLFFGSGTQLSVL.

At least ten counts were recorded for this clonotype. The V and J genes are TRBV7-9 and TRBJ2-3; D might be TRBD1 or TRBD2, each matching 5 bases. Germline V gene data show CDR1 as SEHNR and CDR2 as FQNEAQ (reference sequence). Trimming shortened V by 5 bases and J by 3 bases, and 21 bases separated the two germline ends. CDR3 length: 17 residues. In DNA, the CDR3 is TGTGCCAGCAGCGCTGCCAGGGAGTGGAAGGGGACAGATACGCAGTATTTT. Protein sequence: CASSAAREWKGTDTQYF.

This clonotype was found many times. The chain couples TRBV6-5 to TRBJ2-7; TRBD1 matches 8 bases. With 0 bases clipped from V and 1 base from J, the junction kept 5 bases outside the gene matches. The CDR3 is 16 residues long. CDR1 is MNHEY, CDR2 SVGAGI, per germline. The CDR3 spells CASSYSTGVVSYEQYF. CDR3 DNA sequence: TGTGCCAGCAGTTACTCGACAGGGGTGGTTTCCTACGAGCAGTACTTC.

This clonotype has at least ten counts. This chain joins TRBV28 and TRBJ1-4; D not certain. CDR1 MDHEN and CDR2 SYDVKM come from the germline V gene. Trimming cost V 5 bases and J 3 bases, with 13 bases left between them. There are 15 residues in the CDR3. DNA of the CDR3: TGTGCCAGCAGTCCCCCCCGTAGGGCTAATGAAAAACTGTTTTTT. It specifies CASSPPRRANEKLFF.

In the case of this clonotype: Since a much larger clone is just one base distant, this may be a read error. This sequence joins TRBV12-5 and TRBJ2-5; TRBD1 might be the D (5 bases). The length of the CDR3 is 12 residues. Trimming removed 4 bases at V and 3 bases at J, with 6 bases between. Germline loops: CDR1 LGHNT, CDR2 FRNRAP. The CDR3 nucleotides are TGTGCTAGTGGTTGGGGCGAAGAGACCCAGTACTTC. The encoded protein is CASGWGEETQYF.

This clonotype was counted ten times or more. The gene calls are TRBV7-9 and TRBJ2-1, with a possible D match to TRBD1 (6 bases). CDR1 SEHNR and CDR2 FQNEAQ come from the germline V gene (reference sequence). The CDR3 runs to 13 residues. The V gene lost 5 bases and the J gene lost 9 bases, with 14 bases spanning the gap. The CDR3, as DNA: TGTGCCAGCAGCGTCACAGGGTTGACTGAGCAGTTCTTC. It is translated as CASSVTGLTEQFF. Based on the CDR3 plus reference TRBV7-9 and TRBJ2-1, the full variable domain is DTGVSQNPRHKITKRGQNVTFRCDPISEHNRLYWYRQTLGQGPEFLTYFQNEAQLEKSRLLSDRFSAERPKGSFSTLEIQRTEQGDSAMYLCASSVTGLTEQFFGPGTRLTVL.

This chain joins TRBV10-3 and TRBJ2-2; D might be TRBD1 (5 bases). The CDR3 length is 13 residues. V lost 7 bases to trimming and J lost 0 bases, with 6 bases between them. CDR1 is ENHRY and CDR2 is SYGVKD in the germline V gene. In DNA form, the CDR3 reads TGTGCCATCACACAGGCGAACACCGGGGAGCTGTTTTTT. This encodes CAITQANTGELFF.

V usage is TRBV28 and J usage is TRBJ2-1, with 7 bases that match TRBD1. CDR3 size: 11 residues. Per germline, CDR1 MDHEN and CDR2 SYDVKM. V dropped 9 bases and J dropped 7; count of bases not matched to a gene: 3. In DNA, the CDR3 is TGTGCCAGTTTACAGGGGAATGAGCAGTTCTTC. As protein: CASLQGNEQFF.

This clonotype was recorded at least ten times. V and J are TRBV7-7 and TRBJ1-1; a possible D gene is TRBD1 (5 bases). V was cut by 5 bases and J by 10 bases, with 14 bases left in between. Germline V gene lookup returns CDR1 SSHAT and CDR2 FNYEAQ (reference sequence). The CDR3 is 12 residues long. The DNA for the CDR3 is TGTGCCAGCAGCCCCCTGGGGCTGGGAGCTTTCTTT. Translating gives CASSPLGLGAFF.

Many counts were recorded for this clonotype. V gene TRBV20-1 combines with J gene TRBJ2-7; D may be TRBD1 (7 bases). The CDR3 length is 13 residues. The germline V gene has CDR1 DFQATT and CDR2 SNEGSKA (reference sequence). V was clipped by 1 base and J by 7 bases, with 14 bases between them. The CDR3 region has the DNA TGCAGTGCTAGAGGTCAGGGGGGTTTTGAGCAGTACTTC. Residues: CSARGQGGFEQYF.

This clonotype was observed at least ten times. In DNA, the CDR3 is TGTGCCAGCAGTGTTTTAGCGGGAGACTACAATGAGCAGTTCTTC. Translating it yields CASSVLAGDYNEQFF. The chain carries TRBV6-1 and TRBJ2-1; 9 bases match TRBD2. CDR1 and CDR2 from the germline V gene are MNHNS and SASEGT. Trimming removed 4 bases from V and 3 bases from J; junction bases left unmatched: 4. The CDR3 has 15 amino acids.